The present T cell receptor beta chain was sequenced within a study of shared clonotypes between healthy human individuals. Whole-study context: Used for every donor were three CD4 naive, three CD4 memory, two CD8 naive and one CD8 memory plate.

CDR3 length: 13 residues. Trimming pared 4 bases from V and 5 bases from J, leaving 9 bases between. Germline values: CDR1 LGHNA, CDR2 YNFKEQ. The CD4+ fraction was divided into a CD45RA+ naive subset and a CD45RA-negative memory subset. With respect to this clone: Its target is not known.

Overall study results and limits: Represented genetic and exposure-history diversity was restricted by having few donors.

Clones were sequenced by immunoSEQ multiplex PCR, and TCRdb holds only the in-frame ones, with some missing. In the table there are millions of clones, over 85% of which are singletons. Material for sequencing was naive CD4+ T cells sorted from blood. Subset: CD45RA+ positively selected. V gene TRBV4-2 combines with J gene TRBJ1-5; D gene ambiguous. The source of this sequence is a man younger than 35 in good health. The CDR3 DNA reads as TGTGCCAGCAGCCCCCGAGAGTATCAGCCCCAGCATTTT. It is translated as CASSPREYQPQHF.